The rows below give T cell receptor beta chains drawn from one sample of a study of shared clonotypes between healthy human individuals. Produced via immunoSEQ multiplex PCR; TCRdb's table is partial and in-frame only. The sample has around 2.3 million clones, 95% seen once. Sequencing was carried out using naive CD4+ T cells sorted from blood. These receptors all come from a man between 18 and 35 years old in good health. CDR3s include the opening cysteine and the closing phenylalanine or tryptophan. Fields, in order: V gene, CDR3 protein.

V gene: TRBV6-1
CDR3 protein: CASSEGPFETDTQYF

V gene: TRBV30
CDR3 protein: CASKGAGGNTYEQYF

V gene: TRBV7-9
CDR3 protein: CASSLLPGVRDYGYTF

V gene: TRBV5-4
CDR3 protein: CASTLGEGFQETQYF

V gene: TRBV4-1
CDR3 protein: CASSQDGGHQETQYF

V gene: TRBV5-1
CDR3 protein: CASRLAGSYEQYF

V gene: TRBV30
CDR3 protein: CAWARQGSNEQFF

V gene: TRBV7-9
CDR3 protein: CASSPGQGLQAQYF

V gene: TRBV19
CDR3 protein: CASRSLGGSYEQYF

V gene: TRBV6-1
CDR3 protein: CASSEYGFVEAFF

V gene: TRBV30
CDR3 protein: CAWSDQGLNAFF

V gene: TRBV7-2
CDR3 protein: CASSLALGGGDGYGYTF

V gene: TRBV7-9
CDR3 protein: CASSAASTEAFF

V gene: TRBV5-1
CDR3 protein: CASSLRVGSMNTEAFF

V gene: TRBV5-1
CDR3 protein: CASSSRNSGSTGELFF